This T cell receptor beta chain emerged from a study of T cell responses to AZD1222 COVID-19 vaccine (dated by TCRdb to the early 2020s). In terms of the full investigation: A total of approximately 230 trial participants underwent TCR sequencing, of whom approximately 210 received two doses of AZD1222 and about 26 received two doses of the MenACWY control vaccine. Trial participants were enrolled into age subgroups of 18-55, 56-69 and 70-plus years, which contained around 150, 28 and 57 TCR-sequenced participants, respectively.

What the study reported, not specific to this receptor: The 56-69-year group was small, and its depth increase did not reach significance, likely because of low power. Vaccine-associated CD4 TCRs spanned the whole spike protein, with dominant responses in regions 160-218 and 743-854. Epitopes outside the regions mutated in the B.1.351 and B.1.1.7 variants were reportedly recognized by nearly half of the unique spike-specific TCRs. Because no samples from the day 14 peak response were available, repertoires could be characterized only after the peak T cell response. Participants were mostly white British, with more females than males. The authors suggested clonal diversity may have been underestimated. A significant rise in spike-specific TCR breadth and depth was observed after two AZD1222 doses relative to day 0 and relative to MenACWY recipients. Conclusions about previously exposed vaccinees are limited, since just 5 to 7 AZD1222 recipients were seropositive for SARS-CoV-2 at baseline.

Germline trimming amounts to 0 bases on V and 5 bases on J, with 13 as the count of junction bases outside the gene matches. CDR1 and CDR2 are drawn from the germline V gene: MNHEY, SVGEGT. CDR3 length: 18 amino acids, cysteine to phenylalanine. The sequence is cut down to CDR3 DNA, 54 bases in frame from base 1. Regarding this clone: Its antigen is currently not known. Per-base qualities were not stored, and no clone one base away is much larger.

The CDR3 regions of human TCRbeta chains were subjected to immunosequencing. Per the authors' processing: Repertoire TCRs were matched against a reference library of SARS-CoV-2-specific TCRs generated with the MIRA antigen-specificity platform. Breadth was defined as the fraction of unique TCRs that were SARS-CoV-2-associated. Depth was defined as the fraction of total T cells that were SARS-CoV-2-associated. Using the MIRA data, every spike-specific TCR was mapped to the spike region that the TCR reacted to and assigned to either a CD4 or a CD8 class. Log10-transformed breadth and depth values were compared by one-way ANOVA with Sidak's multiple comparisons tests. TCRdb carries this immuneACCESS record with in-frame sequences only. Its versions omit some clonotypes, under half of them owing to an unresolved V gene in the studies checked, with the rest unexplained. V, J and clone size are taken as reported in that table, and D and trimming were inferred from the DNA itself. Recorded for this sample are about 140,000 clones; less than 95% of them occurred a single time. Of the sample, approximately 6.3% is held by the ten largest clones.

In light of the paper, this sample's time point label describes: about 28 days (+/-7) after the second vaccine dose. AZD1222 recipients whose second dose came at about 4 weeks and those whose second dose came at about 12 weeks were combined into one group, since spike-specific TCR depth and breadth did not differ between the two schedules. Vaccinee samples came from UK trials COV001 and COV002, including a single-blind randomized controlled phase 2/3 trial of AZD1222 (ChAdOx1 nCoV-19) in healthy adults. For TCRbeta chain sequencing, PBMC samples were collected from trial participants at day 0 and at day 28 after the second dose.

The rearrangement combines TRBV6-2 or TRBV6-3 with TRBJ2-5; 9 central bases correspond to TRBD1. The receptor was isolated from an adult who received the AZD1222 COVID-19 vaccine. The source was peripheral blood, collected 28 days after the second AZD1222 dose. The CDR3 sequence is CASSYSTGGTALGETQYF. The DNA sequence follows: TGTGCCAGCAGTTACTCGACAGGGGGGACCGCCCTCGGGGAGACCCAGTACTTC.